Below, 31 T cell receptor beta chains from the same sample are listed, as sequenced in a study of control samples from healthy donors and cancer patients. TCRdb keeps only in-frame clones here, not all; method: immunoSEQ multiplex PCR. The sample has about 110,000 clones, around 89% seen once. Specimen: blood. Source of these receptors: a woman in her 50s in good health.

For the CDR3, the DNA is TGTGCCAGCAGTCCGTGGAGTAACACCTACGAGCAGTACTTC. This codes for CASSPWSNTYEQYF. The chain combines TRBV25-1 with TRBJ2-7; D unclear. The germline V gene has CDR1 MGHDK and CDR2 SYGVNS. This CDR3 has 14 residues. V lost 5 bases, J lost 2 bases, and 13 bases lay in between.

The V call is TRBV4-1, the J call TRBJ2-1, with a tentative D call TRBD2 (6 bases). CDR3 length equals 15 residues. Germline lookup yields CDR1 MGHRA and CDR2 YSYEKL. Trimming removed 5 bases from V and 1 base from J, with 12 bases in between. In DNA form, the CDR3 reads TGCGCCAGCAGCTATCCCGGGACTTCCTACAATGAGCAGTTCTTC. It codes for CASSYPGTSYNEQFF.

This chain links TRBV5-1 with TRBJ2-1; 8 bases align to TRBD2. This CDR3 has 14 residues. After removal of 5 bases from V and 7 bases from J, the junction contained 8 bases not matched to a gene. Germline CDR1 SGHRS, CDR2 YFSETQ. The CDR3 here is CASSRSGSKNEQFF. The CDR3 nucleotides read TGCGCCAGCAGTCGAAGCGGGAGTAAGAATGAGCAGTTCTTC.

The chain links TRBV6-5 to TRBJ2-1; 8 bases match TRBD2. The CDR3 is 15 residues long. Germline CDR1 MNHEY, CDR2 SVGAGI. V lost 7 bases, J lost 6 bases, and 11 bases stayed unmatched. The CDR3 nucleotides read TGTGCCAGCATCGACGCGTCCGGGGGGGGCAATGAGCAGTTCTTC. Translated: CASIDASGGGNEQFF.

The CDR3 loop is CASSSLGEGASPLHF. CDR3 DNA sequence: TGTGCCAGCAGCTCGTTGGGGGAAGGGGCTTCACCCCTCCACTTT. The chain joins TRBV7-8 to TRBJ1-6, with D perhaps matching TRBD1 (5 bases). Trimming left V 4 bases short and J 9 bases short, with 16 bases between. Germline loops: CDR1 SGHVS, CDR2 FQNEAQ. This CDR3 comprises 15 residues.

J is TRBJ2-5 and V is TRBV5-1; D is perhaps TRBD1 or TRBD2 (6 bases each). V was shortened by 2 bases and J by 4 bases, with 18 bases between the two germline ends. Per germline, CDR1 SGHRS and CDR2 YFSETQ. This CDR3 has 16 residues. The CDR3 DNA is TGCGCCAGCAGCTTCGGGGGCCGGGGAATGGTAGAGACCCAGTACTTC. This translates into CASSFGGRGMVETQYF.

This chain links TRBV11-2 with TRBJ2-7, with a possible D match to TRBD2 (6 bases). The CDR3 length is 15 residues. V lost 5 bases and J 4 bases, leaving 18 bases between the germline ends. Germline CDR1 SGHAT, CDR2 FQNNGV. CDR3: CASSAYDTSWYEQYF. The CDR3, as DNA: TGTGCCAGCAGCGCCTATGATACTAGCTGGTACGAGCAGTACTTC.

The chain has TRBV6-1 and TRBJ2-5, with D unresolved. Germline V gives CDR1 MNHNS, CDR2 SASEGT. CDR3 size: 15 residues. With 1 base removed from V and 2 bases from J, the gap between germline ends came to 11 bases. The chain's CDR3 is CASSEDRQVQETQYF. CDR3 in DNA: TGTGCCAGCAGTGAAGATCGGCAGGTACAAGAGACCCAGTACTTC.

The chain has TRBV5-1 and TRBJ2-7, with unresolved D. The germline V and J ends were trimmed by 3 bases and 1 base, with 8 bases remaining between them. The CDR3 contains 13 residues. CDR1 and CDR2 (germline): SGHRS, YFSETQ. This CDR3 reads CASSSALSYEQYF. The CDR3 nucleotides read TGCGCCAGCAGCTCAGCGCTATCCTACGAGCAGTACTTC.

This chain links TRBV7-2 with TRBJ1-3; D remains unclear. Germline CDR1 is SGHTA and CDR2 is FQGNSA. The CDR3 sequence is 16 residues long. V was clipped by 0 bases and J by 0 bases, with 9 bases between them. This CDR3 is CASSLAVGLSGNTIYF. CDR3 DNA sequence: TGTGCCAGCAGCTTAGCGGTGGGTCTCTCTGGAAACACCATATATTTT.

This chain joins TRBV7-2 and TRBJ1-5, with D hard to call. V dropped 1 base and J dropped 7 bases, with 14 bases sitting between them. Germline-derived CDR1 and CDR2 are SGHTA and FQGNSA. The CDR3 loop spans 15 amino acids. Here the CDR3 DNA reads TGTGCCAGCAGCTTAGACGGCAAAACGGAACAGCCCCAGCATTTT. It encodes CASSLDGKTEQPQHF.

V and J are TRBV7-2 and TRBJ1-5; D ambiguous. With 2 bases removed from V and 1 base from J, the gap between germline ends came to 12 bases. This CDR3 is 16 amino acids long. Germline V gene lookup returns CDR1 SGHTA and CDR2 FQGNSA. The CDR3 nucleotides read TGTGCCAGCAGCTTAAGTTCGGGGATCAGCAATCAGCCCCAGCATTTT. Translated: CASSLSSGISNQPQHF.

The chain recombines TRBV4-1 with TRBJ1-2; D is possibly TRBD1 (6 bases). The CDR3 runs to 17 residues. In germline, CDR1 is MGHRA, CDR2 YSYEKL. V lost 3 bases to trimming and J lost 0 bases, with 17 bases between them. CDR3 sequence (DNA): TGCGCCAGCAGCCATCTGATTCGGACAGCAGCTAACTATGGCTACACCTTC. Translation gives CASSHLIRTAANYGYTF.

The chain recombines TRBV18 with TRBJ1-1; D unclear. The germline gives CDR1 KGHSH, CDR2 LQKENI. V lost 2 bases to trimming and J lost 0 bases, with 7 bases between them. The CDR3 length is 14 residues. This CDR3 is CASSPGTLNTEAFF. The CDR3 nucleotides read TGTGCCAGCTCACCAGGAACGCTGAACACTGAAGCTTTCTTT.

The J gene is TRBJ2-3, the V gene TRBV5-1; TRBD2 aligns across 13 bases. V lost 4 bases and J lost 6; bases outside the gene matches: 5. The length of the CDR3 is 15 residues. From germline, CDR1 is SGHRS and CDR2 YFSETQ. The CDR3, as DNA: TGCGCCAGCAGCGCCCGGACTAGCGGGAGTGATACGCAGTATTTT. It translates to CASSARTSGSDTQYF.

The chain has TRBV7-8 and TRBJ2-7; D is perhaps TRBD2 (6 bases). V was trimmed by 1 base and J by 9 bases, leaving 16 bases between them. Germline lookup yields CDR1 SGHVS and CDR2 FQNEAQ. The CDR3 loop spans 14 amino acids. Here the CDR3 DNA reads TGTGCCAGCAGCTTAGAGGAGGGAGGTCTACGGCAGTACGTC. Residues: CASSLEEGGLRQYV.

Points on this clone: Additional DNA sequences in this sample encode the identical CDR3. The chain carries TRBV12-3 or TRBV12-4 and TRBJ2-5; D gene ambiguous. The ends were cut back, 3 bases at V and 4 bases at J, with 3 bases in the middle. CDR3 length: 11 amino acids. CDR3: CASSFRETQYF. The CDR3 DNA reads TGTGCCAGCAGTTTCAGAGAGACCCAGTACTTC.

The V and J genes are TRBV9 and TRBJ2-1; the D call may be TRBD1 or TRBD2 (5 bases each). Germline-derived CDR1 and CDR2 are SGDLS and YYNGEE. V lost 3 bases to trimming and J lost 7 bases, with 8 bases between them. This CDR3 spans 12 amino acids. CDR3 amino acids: CASSAGPNEQFF. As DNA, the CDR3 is TGTGCCAGCAGCGCGGGACCGAATGAGCAGTTCTTC.

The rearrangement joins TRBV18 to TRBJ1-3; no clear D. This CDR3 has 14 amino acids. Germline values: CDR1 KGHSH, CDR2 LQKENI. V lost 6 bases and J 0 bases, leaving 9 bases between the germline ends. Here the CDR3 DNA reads TGTGCCAGCTCCCCGGACGGCTCTGGAAACACCATATATTTT. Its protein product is CASSPDGSGNTIYF.

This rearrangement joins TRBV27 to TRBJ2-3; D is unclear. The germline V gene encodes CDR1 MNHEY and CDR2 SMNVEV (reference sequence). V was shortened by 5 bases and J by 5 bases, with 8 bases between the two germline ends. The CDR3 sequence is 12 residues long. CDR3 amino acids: CASSDIGDTQYF. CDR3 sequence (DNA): TGTGCCAGCAGTGATATCGGAGATACGCAGTATTTT.

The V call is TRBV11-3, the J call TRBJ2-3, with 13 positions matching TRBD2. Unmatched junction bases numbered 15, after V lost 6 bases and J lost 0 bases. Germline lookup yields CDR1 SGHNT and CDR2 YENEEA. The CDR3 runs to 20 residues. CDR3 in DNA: TGTGCCAGCAGTTCACCGGGACTAGCGGGGACAGGATCTAGCACAGATACGCAGTATTTT. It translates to CASSSPGLAGTGSSTDTQYF.

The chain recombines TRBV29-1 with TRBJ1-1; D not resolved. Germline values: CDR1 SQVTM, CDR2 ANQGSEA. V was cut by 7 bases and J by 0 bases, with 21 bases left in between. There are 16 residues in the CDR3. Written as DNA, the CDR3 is TGCAGCGCATGGGGTAGCGTTGGGCAGTTGAACACTGAAGCTTTCTTT. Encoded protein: CSAWGSVGQLNTEAFF.

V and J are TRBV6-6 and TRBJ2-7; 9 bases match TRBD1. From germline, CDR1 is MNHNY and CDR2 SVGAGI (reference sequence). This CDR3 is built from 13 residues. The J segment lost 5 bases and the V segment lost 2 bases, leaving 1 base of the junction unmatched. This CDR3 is CASSYRTGDEQYV. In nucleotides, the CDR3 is TGTGCCAGCAGTTACCGGACAGGGGACGAGCAGTACGTC.

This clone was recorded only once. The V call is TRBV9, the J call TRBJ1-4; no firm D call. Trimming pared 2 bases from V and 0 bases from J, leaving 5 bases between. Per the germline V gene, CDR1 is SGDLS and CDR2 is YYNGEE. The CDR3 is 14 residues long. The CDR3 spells CASSVTATNEKLFF. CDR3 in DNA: TGTGCCAGCAGCGTGACGGCAACTAATGAAAAACTGTTTTTT.

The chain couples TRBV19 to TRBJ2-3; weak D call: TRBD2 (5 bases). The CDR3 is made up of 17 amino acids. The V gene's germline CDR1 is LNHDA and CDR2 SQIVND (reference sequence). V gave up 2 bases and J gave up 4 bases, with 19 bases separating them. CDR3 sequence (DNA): TGTGCCAGTAGTATAATCGTCGGCCCTAGCTCAGCAGATACGCAGTATTTT. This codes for CASSIIVGPSSADTQYF.

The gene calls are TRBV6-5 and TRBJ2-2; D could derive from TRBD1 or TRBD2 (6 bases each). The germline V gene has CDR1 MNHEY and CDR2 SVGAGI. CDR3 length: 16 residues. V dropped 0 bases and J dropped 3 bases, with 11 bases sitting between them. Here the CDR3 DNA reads TGTGCCAGCAGTTACTCGTTCGGGGGCTACACCGGGGAGCTGTTTTTT. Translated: CASSYSFGGYTGELFF.

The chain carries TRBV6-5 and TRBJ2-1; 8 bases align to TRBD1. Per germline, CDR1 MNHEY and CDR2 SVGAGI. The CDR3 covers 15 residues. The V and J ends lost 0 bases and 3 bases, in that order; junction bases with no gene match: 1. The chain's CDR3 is CASSYSTGDYNEQFF. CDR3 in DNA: TGTGCCAGCAGTTACTCGACAGGGGACTACAATGAGCAGTTCTTC.

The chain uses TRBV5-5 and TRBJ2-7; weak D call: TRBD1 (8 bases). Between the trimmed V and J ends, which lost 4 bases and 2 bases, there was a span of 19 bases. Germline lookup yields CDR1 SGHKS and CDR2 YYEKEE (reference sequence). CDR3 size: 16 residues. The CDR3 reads CASSGQGGPDTYEQYF. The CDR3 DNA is TGTGCCAGCAGCGGACAGGGAGGGCCGGATACCTACGAGCAGTACTTC.

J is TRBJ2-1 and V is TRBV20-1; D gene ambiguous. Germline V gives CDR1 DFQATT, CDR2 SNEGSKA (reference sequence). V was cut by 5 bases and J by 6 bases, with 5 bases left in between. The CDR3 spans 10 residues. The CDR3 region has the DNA TGCAGTGCTCTGATCAATGAGCAGTTCTTC. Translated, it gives CSALINEQFF.

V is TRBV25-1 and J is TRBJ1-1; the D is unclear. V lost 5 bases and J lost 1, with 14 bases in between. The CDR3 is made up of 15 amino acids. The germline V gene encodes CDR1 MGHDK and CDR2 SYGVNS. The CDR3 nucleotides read TGTGCCAGCAGTCCAAATCACGCACCGAACACTGAAGCTTTCTTT. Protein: CASSPNHAPNTEAFF.

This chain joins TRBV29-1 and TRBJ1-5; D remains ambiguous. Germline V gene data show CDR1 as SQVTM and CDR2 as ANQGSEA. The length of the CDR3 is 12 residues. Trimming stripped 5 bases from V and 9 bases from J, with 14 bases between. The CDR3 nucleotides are TGCAGCGTTTACGAGAGTCCAGGGCCCCAGCATTTT. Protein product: CSVYESPGPQHF.